These 5 T cell receptor beta chains were sequenced from one sample in a study of blood T cell repertoires in COVID-19 (dated by TCRdb to 2020 to 2022). Libraries were prepared through the immunoSEQ multiplex PCR assay. Sourced from immuneACCESS, this table was stored by TCRdb with only in-frame sequences that have V and J called. A share of the clones is absent; for the studies checked, an unresolved V gene accounts for under half, and the remainder has no known explanation. The sample table lists around 64,000 clones, about 89% of them with a count of one. The ten top clones hold approximately 5.6% of the sample. The sequenced material came from peripheral blood. The receptor source for this set is a man aged 50 to 59 with active COVID-19.

J is TRBJ2-3 and V is TRBV9; 8 bases align to TRBD1. V shed 0 bases and J 0 bases; nucleotides not matched to a gene: 3. From germline, CDR1 is SGDLS and CDR2 YYNGEE. This CDR3 has 16 residues. CDR3 sequence: CASSVGTGFSTDTQYF. Here the CDR3 DNA reads TGTGCCAGCAGCGTAGGGACAGGGTTCAGCACAGATACGCAGTATTTT.

The chain couples TRBV2 to TRBJ2-7; D perhaps matches TRBD1 (6 bases). V was pared by 6 bases and J by 3 bases, with 18 bases between. Germline lookup yields CDR1 SNHLY and CDR2 FYNNEI. The CDR3 covers 15 residues. The CDR3 here is CASSYRALANYEQYF. The DNA of the CDR3 is TGTGCCAGCAGCTACAGGGCGTTAGCGAACTACGAGCAGTACTTC.

The chain employs TRBV11-2 and TRBJ2-1, with D uncertain. V was pared by 2 bases and J by 8 bases, with 16 bases between. The CDR3 has 15 residues. Germline V gene lookup returns CDR1 SGHAT and CDR2 FQNNGV. CDR3 in amino acids: CASSLRSRNVDEQFF. For the CDR3, the DNA is TGTGCCAGCAGCTTACGAAGCCGAAATGTCGATGAGCAGTTCTTC.

V and J are TRBV5-1 and TRBJ1-3, with D perhaps matching TRBD1 (6 bases). Germline CDR1 is SGHRS and CDR2 is YFSETQ. Trimming stripped 0 bases from V and 0 bases from J, with 13 bases between. This CDR3 spans 17 amino acids. The CDR3 sequence: CASSLDLRRGSGNTIYF. The CDR3 DNA follows: TGCGCCAGCAGCTTGGACCTCCGCAGGGGCTCTGGAAACACCATATATTTT.

This CDR3 reads CASSQMGLAGGPDEQYF. Here the CDR3 DNA reads TGCGCCAGCAGCCAAATGGGACTAGCGGGAGGGCCGGACGAGCAGTACTTC. The rearrangement joins TRBV4-3 to TRBJ2-7, with TRBD2 matching 16 bases. Germline V lookup: CDR1 LGHNA, CDR2 YSLEER. V trimming: 2 bases; J trimming: 5 bases; junction bases outside the gene matches: 6. The CDR3 totals 17 residues.